This T cell receptor beta chain was sequenced during a study of spatial heterogeneity in lung cancer (dated by TCRdb to between 2018 and 2020). Some background on the complete study: More beta-chain than alpha-chain transcripts were consistently detected, likely reflecting higher beta-chain transcript abundance. In tumor regions, TCR transcript counts showed a strong correlation with a T cell transcriptional module score derived from matched bulk RNA-seq. In the raw uncorrected reads, each unique combination of TCR and UMI appeared more than ten times on average. Nonsynonymous mutation counts, determined by whole-exome sequencing of tumor tissue, were related to TCR repertoire features. Both alpha and beta chains were TCR-sequenced in samples taken at surgery, namely 220 tumor regions, approximately 63 matched nontumor lung samples and approximately 58 PBMC samples. In non-small cell lung cancer, the study quantitatively compared TCR alpha and beta repertoires across several tumor regions, matched nontumor lung, and blood.

This clonotype was counted between two and nine times. The antigen it recognizes is unknown. Nothing much larger sits one base from this clone, and base qualities are not available. The library was built by means of 5' RACE. This sample was sequenced with a NextSeq 500. The TCR library protocol attached a unique molecular identifier to each TCR cDNA molecule to allow correction of PCR and sequencing errors. The authors' pipeline ran thus. Decombinator tools were used for TCR identification, UMI-based error correction and CDR3 extraction. TCRs above a frequency of 2 per 1,000, corresponding to the top 1% of the tumor frequency distribution, were defined as expanded. Expanded tumor TCRs statistically deemed absent (corrected P<0.05) from at least one tumor region were classed as regional, and all other expanded tumor TCRs were classed as ubiquitous. Each repertoire was subsampled 100 times to 5,000 TCRs, after which Renyi diversity was computed with the R vegan package. CDR3 similarity networks were built from amino acid triplet string-kernel similarity, connecting CDR3s with pairwise similarity above 0.82. TCRdb cleaned the public reads at Q25 with fastp, built clones with MiXCR and kept in-frame beta chains. Each CDR3 protein gets just one entry, which takes the most common genes and DNA from the rows behind it. TCRdb, rather than the study authors, made the V and J calls. The sample table contains about 4,500 distinct CDR3 sequences; only one count was recorded for roughly 7% of them. The top ten clonotypes cover roughly a quarter of the sample.

CDR1 is given as MNHEY and CDR2 as SVGEGT, both from the germline V gene. Spanning cysteine to phenylalanine, the CDR3 consists of 16 amino acids. Here the CDR3 DNA is all that survives: 48 bases in frame from base 1. V is shortened by 2 bases, J by 4 bases, and the region joining them spans 18 bases. What this sample's time point label stands for: sample taken at primary tumor resection. The donors were 65 to 85 patients from the lung TRACERx cohort who had early-stage, untreated non-small cell lung cancer. Without any cell sorting, TCR sequencing was performed on whole RNA extracted either from tumor and nontumor lung tissue or from cryopreserved PBMC samples. Only patients with enough RNA available from two or more tumor regions were chosen for TCR sequencing. Tumor and adjacent nontumor lung specimens were reviewed by a lung pathologist before selection. The investigation overall reported the following: TCR-seq was estimated to cover only approximately 7% of tumor T cells for alpha chains and approximately 12% for beta chains. Counts of ubiquitous and regional expanded TCRs correlated with counts of ubiquitous and regional nonsynonymous mutations, respectively. The tumor nonsynonymous mutation count correlated with the number of expanded alpha and beta TCRs within the tumor. Additional single-cell paired TCR alpha and beta sequencing was considered necessary to confirm, at a functional level, the hypothesis that regional TCRs recognize regional mutations.

This TCR derives from a male donor with early-stage non-small cell lung cancer. In this chain, TRBV6-2 or TRBV6-3 is recombined with TRBJ2-7; a weak D assignment points to TRBD2 (5 bases agree). This material consisted of lung tumor tissue, taken at surgery. For the CDR3, the sequence is CASSYDTRRGKYEQYF. The DNA sequence is TGTGCCAGCAGTTACGATACCCGACGGGGAAAATACGAGCAGTACTTC.